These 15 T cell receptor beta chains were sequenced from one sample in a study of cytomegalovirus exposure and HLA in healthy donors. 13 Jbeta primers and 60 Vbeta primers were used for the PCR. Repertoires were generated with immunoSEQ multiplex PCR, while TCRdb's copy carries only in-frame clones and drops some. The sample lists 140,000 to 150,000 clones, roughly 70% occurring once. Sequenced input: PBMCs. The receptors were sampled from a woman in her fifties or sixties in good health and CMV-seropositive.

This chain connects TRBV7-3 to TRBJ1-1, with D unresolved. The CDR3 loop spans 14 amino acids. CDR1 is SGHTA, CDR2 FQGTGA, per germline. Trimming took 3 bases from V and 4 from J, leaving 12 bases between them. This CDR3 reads CASSLGTRGTEAFF. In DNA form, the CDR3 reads TGTGCCAGCAGCTTGGGTACTCGGGGCACTGAAGCTTTCTTT.

CDR3 DNA: TGCAGTGCTAGCCACAGGGGACGGCAGTACTTC. Protein sequence: CSASHRGRQYF. This chain joins TRBV20-1 and TRBJ2-7; 7 bases match TRBD1. In germline, CDR1 is DFQATT, CDR2 SNEGSKA (reference sequence). The CDR3 sequence is 11 residues long. V shed 3 bases and J 9 bases; nucleotides not matched to a gene: 5.

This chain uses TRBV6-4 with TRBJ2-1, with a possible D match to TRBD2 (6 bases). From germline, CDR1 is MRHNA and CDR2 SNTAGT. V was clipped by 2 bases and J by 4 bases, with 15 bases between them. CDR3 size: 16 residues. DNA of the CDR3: TGTGCCAGCAGTGACCAGGAGGGTTTTAATTACAATGAGCAGTTCTTC. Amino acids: CASSDQEGFNYNEQFF.

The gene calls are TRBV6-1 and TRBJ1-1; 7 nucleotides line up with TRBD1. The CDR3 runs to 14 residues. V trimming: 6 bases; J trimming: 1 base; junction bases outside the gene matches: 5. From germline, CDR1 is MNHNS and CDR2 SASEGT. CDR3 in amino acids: CASRDRSENTEAFF. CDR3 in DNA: TGTGCCAGCAGGGACAGGAGTGAGAACACTGAAGCTTTCTTT.

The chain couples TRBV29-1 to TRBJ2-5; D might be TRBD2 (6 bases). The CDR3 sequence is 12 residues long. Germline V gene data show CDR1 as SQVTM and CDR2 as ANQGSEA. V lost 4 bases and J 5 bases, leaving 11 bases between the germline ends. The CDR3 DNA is TGCAGCGTTGGCGTGGAGGGCGAGACCCAGTACTTC. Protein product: CSVGVEGETQYF.

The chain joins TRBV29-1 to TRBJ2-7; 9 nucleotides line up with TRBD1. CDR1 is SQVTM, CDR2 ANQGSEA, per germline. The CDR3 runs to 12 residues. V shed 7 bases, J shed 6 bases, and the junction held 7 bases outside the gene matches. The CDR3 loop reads CSGGQGSGEQYF. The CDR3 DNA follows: TGCAGCGGGGGACAGGGAAGTGGCGAGCAGTACTTC.

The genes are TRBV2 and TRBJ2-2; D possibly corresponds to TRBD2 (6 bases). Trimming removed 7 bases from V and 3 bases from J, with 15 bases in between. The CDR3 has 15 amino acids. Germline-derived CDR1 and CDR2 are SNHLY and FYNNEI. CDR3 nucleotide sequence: TGTGCCAGCAAAAAAAGGGACTCTTACACCGGGGAGCTGTTTTTT. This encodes CASKKRDSYTGELFF.

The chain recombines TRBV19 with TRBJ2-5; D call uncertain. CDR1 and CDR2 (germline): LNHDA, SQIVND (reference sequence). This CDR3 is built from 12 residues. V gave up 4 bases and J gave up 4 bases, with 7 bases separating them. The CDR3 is CASSNTGETQYF. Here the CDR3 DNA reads TGTGCCAGTAGTAACACGGGAGAGACCCAGTACTTC. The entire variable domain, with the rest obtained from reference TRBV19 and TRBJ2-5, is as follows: DGGITQSPKYLFRKEGQNVTLSCEQNLNHDAMYWYRQDPGQGLRLIYYSQIVNDFQKGDIAEGYSVSREKKESFPLTVTSAQKNPTAFYLCASSNTGETQYFGPGTRLLVL.

CDR3 sequence reads: CASRTSGRPDTQYF. The CDR3 DNA reads TGCGCCAGCCGGACTAGCGGGAGACCAGATACGCAGTATTTT. V is TRBV5-1 and J is TRBJ2-3, with 13 bases aligning to TRBD2. CDR1 and CDR2 from the germline V gene are SGHRS and YFSETQ. The V and J ends lost 7 bases and 4 bases, in that order; junction bases with no gene match: 3. This CDR3 spans 14 amino acids.

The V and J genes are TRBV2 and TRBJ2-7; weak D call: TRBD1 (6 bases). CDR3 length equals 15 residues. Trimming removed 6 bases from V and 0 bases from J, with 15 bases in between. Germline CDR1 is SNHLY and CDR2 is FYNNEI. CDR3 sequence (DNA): TGTGCCAGCAGAAGTTTCCAGGGGAGCTCCTACGAGCAGTACTTC. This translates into CASRSFQGSSYEQYF.

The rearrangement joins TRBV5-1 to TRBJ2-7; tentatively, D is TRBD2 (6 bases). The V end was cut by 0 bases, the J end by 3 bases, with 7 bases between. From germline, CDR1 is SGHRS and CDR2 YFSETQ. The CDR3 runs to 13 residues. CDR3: CASSLGDFYEQYF. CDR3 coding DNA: TGCGCCAGCAGCTTGGGGGACTTCTACGAGCAGTACTTC.

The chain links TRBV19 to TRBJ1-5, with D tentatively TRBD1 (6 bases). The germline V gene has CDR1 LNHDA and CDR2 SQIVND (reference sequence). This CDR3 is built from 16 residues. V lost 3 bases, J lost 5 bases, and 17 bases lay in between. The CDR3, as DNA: TGTGCCAGTAGTATCTACAGGGCTGAGAGCGATCAGCCCCAGCATTTT. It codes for CASSIYRAESDQPQHF. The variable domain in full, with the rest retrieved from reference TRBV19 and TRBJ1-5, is DGGITQSPKYLFRKEGQNVTLSCEQNLNHDAMYWYRQDPGQGLRLIYYSQIVNDFQKGDIAEGYSVSREKKESFPLTVTSAQKNPTAFYLCASSIYRAESDQPQHFGDGTRLSIL.

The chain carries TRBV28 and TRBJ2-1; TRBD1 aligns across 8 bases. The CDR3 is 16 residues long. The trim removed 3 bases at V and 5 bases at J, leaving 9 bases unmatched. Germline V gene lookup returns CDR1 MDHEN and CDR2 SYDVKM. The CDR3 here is CASSLTGATVNNEQFF. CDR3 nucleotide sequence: TGTGCCAGCAGTTTGACAGGGGCCACGGTCAACAATGAGCAGTTCTTC.

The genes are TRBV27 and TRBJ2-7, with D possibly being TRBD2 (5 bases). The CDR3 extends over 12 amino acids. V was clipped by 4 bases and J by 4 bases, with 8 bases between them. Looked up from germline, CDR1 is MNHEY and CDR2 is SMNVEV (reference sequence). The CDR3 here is CASSSGGYEQYF. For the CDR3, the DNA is TGTGCCAGCAGTTCCGGAGGATACGAGCAGTACTTC.

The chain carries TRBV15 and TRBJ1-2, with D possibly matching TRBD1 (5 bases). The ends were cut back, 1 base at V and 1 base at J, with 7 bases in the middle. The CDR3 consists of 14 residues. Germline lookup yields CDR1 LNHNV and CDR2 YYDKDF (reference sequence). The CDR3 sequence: CATSRVTVNYGYTF. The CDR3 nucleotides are TGTGCCACCAGCAGAGTGACAGTTAACTATGGCTACACCTTC. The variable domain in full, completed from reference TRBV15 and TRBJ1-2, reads DAMVIQNPRYQVTQFGKPVTLSCSQTLNHNVMYWYQQKSSQAPKLLFHYYDKDFNNEADTPDNFQSRRPNTSFCFLDIRSPGLGDTAMYLCATSRVTVNYGYTFGSGTRLTVV.